This T cell receptor beta chain is drawn from a study of T-cell memory formation after mild COVID-19. Study background: Largely, the TCR clusters proved donor specific.

Whole-study findings and limits: Clones that contracted from day 15 to 85 had balanced CD4/CD8; later expanders were CD4+ biased. Of the contracting clones, CD4+ ones lay mainly in CM and EM, and CD8+ ones in EMRA.

This clonotype was observed a few times. Its specificity is unknown. From the 5' RACE reads, TCRdb called clonotypes with MiXCR, one entry per CDR3 protein. The sample lists around 130,000 distinct CDR3 sequences, 14% to 15% seen once, with about 30% in the top ten. The sequenced sample consisted of PBMCs or a T cell subset sorted from them (not recorded which). This clonotype was obtained from an adult woman who had mild COVID-19 (a few samples of this study predate the infection). Cell type and time point are not known.

The CDR3 DNA sequence: TGTGCCAGCAGCGACGGGAGACTCCACCCCACAGATACGCAGTATTTT. Translating it yields CASSDGRLHPTDTQYF. The gene calls are TRBV9 and TRBJ2-3; perhaps TRBD2 as D (6 bases). This CDR3 region has 16 residues. CDR1 is SGDLS and CDR2 is YYNGEE in the germline V gene. V lost 3 bases to trimming and J lost 2 bases, with 16 bases between them. The full variable domain, with the rest looked up from reference TRBV9 and TRBJ2-3, is DSGVTQTPKHLITATGQRVTLRCSPRSGDLSVYWYQQSLDQGLQFLIQYYNGEERAKGNILERFSAQQFPDLHSELNLSSLELGDSALYFCASSDGRLHPTDTQYFGPGTRLTVL.